Listed below are T cell receptor beta chains from one sample, sequenced in a study of immune evolution from preneoplasia to lung adenocarcinoma. Sequencing used immunoSEQ multiplex PCR; TCRdb keeps in-frame clones, though not all of them. The sample lists 9,500 or so clones, approximately 80% occurring once. Sequenced material: FFPE minimally invasive lung adenocarcinoma tissue. These receptors all come from a person aged 70 to 80 with lung adenocarcinoma. The CDR3 runs from the conserved cysteine through the conserved F or W. The D gene is left open where the match is weak. Some rows mark clone size as missing; the rest say once, few, many or name a class of expanded clone.

D gene: NA; clone size: NA; J gene: TRBJ1-5; V gene: TRBV5-1; CDR3 DNA: TGCGCCAGCAGCTTGGGGGGAAGCAATCAGCCCCAGCATTTT; CDR3 protein: CASSLGGSNQPQHF
D gene: TRBD1; clone size: NA; J gene: TRBJ1-2; V gene: TRBV19; CDR3 DNA: TGTGCCACCTCTGCCCCGGGACAGGGGTTCTATGGCTACACCTTC; CDR3 protein: CATSAPGQGFYGYTF
D gene: TRBD2; clone size: NA; J gene: TRBJ2-1; V gene: TRBV28; CDR3 DNA: TGTGCCAGCAGTTTATGGGGACTAGCGGACTACAATGAGCAGTTCTTC; CDR3 protein: CASSLWGLADYNEQFF
D gene: NA; clone size: large; J gene: TRBJ2-2; V gene: TRBV27; CDR3 DNA: TGTGCCAGCAGTTTTGGCGGGATAGGGGAGCTGTTTTTT; CDR3 protein: CASSFGGIGELFF
D gene: NA; clone size: NA; J gene: TRBJ2-3; V gene: TRBV19; CDR3 DNA: TGTGCCAGTAGCCCCCGGGACACCGGAACCACAGATACGCAGTATTTT; CDR3 protein: CASSPRDTGTTDTQYF
D gene: NA; clone size: NA; J gene: TRBJ2-5; V gene: TRBV7-9; CDR3 DNA: TGTGCCAGCAGCTTAAAAGTACCAGGGGCCCGATACCAAGAGACCCAGTACTTC; CDR3 protein: CASSLKVPGARYQETQYF
D gene: TRBD1; clone size: NA; J gene: TRBJ1-1; V gene: TRBV4-2; CDR3 DNA: TGTGCCAGCAGCCAAGCCGCCCGACAGGGGGCTGAAGCTTTCTTT; CDR3 protein: CASSQAARQGAEAFF
D gene: TRBD2; clone size: NA; J gene: TRBJ2-7; V gene: TRBV5-5; CDR3 DNA: TGTGCCAGCAGCTTGACTCGGTCCCCGGGAGGCGAGCAGTACTTC; CDR3 protein: CASSLTRSPGGEQYF
D gene: NA; clone size: NA; J gene: TRBJ1-5; V gene: TRBV4-1; CDR3 DNA: TGCGCCAGCAGCCAAGTGGGTGGTCGCAATCAGCCCCAGCATTTT; CDR3 protein: CASSQVGGRNQPQHF
D gene: NA; clone size: few; J gene: TRBJ1-6; V gene: TRBV4-2; CDR3 DNA: TGTGCCAGCAGCCAAGGGGACTTCGTCCATTCACCCCTCCACTTT; CDR3 protein: CASSQGDFVHSPLHF
D gene: NA; clone size: NA; J gene: TRBJ1-2; V gene: TRBV12-5; CDR3 DNA: TGTGCTAGTGGCCCGGGACACCCGGCCAGGCCTCACGATGGCTACACCTTC; CDR3 protein: CASGPGHPARPHDGYTF
D gene: TRBD2; clone size: NA; J gene: TRBJ2-3; V gene: TRBV7-3; CDR3 DNA: TGTGCCTCTGGGCGGGGGAACACAGATACGCAGTATTTT; CDR3 protein: CASGRGNTDTQYF
D gene: TRBD1; clone size: NA; J gene: TRBJ1-1; V gene: TRBV7-2; CDR3 DNA: TGTGCCAGCAGCTTACAGGGGGCAGGTGGGGCTGAAGCTTTCTTT; CDR3 protein: CASSLQGAGGAEAFF
D gene: TRBD1; clone size: NA; J gene: TRBJ1-5; V gene: TRBV7-9; CDR3 DNA: TGTGCCAGCAGCCTTCAGGGGGATCAGCCCCAGCATTTT; CDR3 protein: CASSLQGDQPQHF
D gene: TRBD2; clone size: NA; J gene: TRBJ2-1; V gene: TRBV6-4; CDR3 DNA: TGTGCCAGCAGTGACGGACTAGCGGGAGACAATGAGCAGTTCTTC; CDR3 protein: CASSDGLAGDNEQFF
D gene: NA; clone size: few; J gene: TRBJ2-1; V gene: TRBV6-5; CDR3 DNA: TGTGCCAGCAGTTACACCAGGATATACAATGAGCAGTTCTTC; CDR3 protein: CASSYTRIYNEQFF
D gene: NA; clone size: NA; J gene: TRBJ2-7; V gene: TRBV7-2; CDR3 DNA: TGTGCCAGCAGCCTAGGTGGGGCGAGCTCCTACGAGCAGTACTTC; CDR3 protein: CASSLGGASSYEQYF
D gene: NA; clone size: NA; J gene: TRBJ2-7; V gene: TRBV4-1; CDR3 DNA: TGCGCCAGCAGCCAAGCTGGATCACAGGGAAGCGAGCAGTACTTC; CDR3 protein: CASSQAGSQGSEQYF
D gene: NA; clone size: NA; J gene: TRBJ1-5; V gene: TRBV7-9; CDR3 DNA: TGTGCCAGCAGCCCCGGGGGTAATCAGCCCCAGCATTTT; CDR3 protein: CASSPGGNQPQHF
D gene: TRBD1; clone size: NA; J gene: TRBJ1-5; V gene: TRBV10-3; CDR3 DNA: TGTGCCATCAGTGAGCAGGGGGCCGGTAGTCAGCCCCAGCATTTT; CDR3 protein: CAISEQGAGSQPQHF
D gene: TRBD1; clone size: NA; J gene: TRBJ2-7; V gene: TRBV5-1; CDR3 DNA: TGCGCCAGCAGCCGGACTTACACAGGGGAGCGCGAGCAGTACTTC; CDR3 protein: CASSRTYTGEREQYF
D gene: NA; clone size: NA; J gene: TRBJ1-5; V gene: TRBV27; CDR3 DNA: TGTGCCAGCAGGGAGGGAAACCAGCCCCAGCATTTT; CDR3 protein: CASREGNQPQHF
D gene: NA; clone size: once; J gene: TRBJ1-5; V gene: TRBV6-6; CDR3 DNA: TGTGCCAGCAGCCCTATGGGGGGCGGCAATCAGCCCCAGCATTTT; CDR3 protein: CASSPMGGGNQPQHF
D gene: TRBD1; clone size: NA; J gene: TRBJ1-2; V gene: TRBV2; CDR3 DNA: TGTGCCAGCAGTTTTACAGGGGACGGCTACACCTTC; CDR3 protein: CASSFTGDGYTF
D gene: NA; clone size: NA; J gene: TRBJ2-1; V gene: TRBV15; CDR3 DNA: TGTGCCACCAGCAAGGATAGCGGCCCGTACAATGAGCAGTTCTTC; CDR3 protein: CATSKDSGPYNEQFF
D gene: TRBD2; clone size: once; J gene: TRBJ2-2; V gene: TRBV5-6; CDR3 DNA: TGTGCCAGCAGCTTGGTTGAGCGGGGGCCCGGGGAGCTGTTTTTT; CDR3 protein: CASSLVERGPGELFF
D gene: NA; clone size: NA; J gene: TRBJ2-5; V gene: TRBV27; CDR3 DNA: TGTGCCAGCAGCCCTAGTGTTGCAGCCCAAGAGACCCAGTACTTC; CDR3 protein: CASSPSVAAQETQYF
D gene: TRBD2; clone size: NA; J gene: TRBJ2-1; V gene: TRBV30; CDR3 DNA: TGTGCCTGGAGTAGGGGACTAGCGACACTACCCTACAATGAGCAGTTCTTC; CDR3 protein: CAWSRGLATLPYNEQFF
D gene: TRBD1; clone size: NA; J gene: TRBJ2-3; V gene: TRBV7-3; CDR3 DNA: TGTGCCAGCAGCCCCGGGACAGGGGGCGTTAATACGCAGTATTTT; CDR3 protein: CASSPGTGGVNTQYF
D gene: TRBD1; clone size: few; J gene: TRBJ1-6; V gene: TRBV10-2; CDR3 DNA: TGCGCCAGCAGTGAGCTGGGACAGGGGGCAGCCTATAATTCACCCCTCCACTTT; CDR3 protein: CASSELGQGAAYNSPLHF
D gene: NA; clone size: NA; J gene: TRBJ1-2; V gene: TRBV19; CDR3 DNA: TGTGCCAGTAGTAGATGGGACCGAGAAAACTATGGCTACACCTTC; CDR3 protein: CASSRWDRENYGYTF
D gene: TRBD1; clone size: NA; J gene: TRBJ1-5; V gene: TRBV6-1; CDR3 DNA: TGTGCCAGCAATCCCGGGGAACAGGGGGGTCGGCCCCAGCATTTT; CDR3 protein: CASNPGEQGGRPQHF
D gene: NA; clone size: once; J gene: TRBJ1-2; V gene: TRBV30; CDR3 DNA: TGTGCCTGGAGAGTCGTTGCAGGAAACTATGGCTACACCTTC; CDR3 protein: CAWRVVAGNYGYTF